The present TCR beta chain was sequenced within a study of OX40 agonist ivuxolimab in advanced cancers. Study overall: At about 81% male, the cohort had a mean age of about 55 years, ranging from about 20 to 79.

Trimming took 3 bases from V and 7 from J, leaving 3 bases between them. The CDR3 is made up of 10 amino acids. From germline, CDR1 is MNHNY and CDR2 SVGAGI (reference sequence). Generated by immunoSEQ multiplex PCR, the TCRdb table keeps only in-frame clones and is missing some. This table has roughly 100,000 clones, more than 85% appearing once. At cycle 4 day 1, cycle 7 day 1, and baseline, blood was sampled. As for this clone: Antigen specificity is unknown.

Study results and caveats: Several nonresponders also turned out to have low normalized T-cell clonal expansion. Averaging showed that CD8+ T cells had more expanded clones than CD4+ did.

The chain combines TRBV6-6 with TRBJ1-1; no reliable D call. This TCR came from an adult with an advanced solid tumor such as melanoma, head and neck, liver or kidney cancer. The sample here was CD4+ or CD8+ T cells sorted from blood, taken in a trial of the OX40 agonist ivuxolimab. CDR3 in amino acids: CASSYGEAFF. CDR3 DNA sequence: TGTGCCAGCAGTTATGGTGAAGCTTTCTTT.